This record covers a single TCR beta chain. The data stem from a study of blood T cell repertoires in COVID-19. In the original workflow: The authors estimated nucleated cell counts from reference gene primer amplification. The repertoire was sequenced with immunoSEQ multiplex PCR; TCRdb's copy has only in-frame clones and lacks some. Clone size and the V and J calls come from that table; the DNA yielded D and trimming. Of under 150,000 clones listed, 80% are singletons. This CDR3 contains 14 residues. CDR1 is SGHNT, CDR2 YYREEE, per germline (reference sequence). After removal of 5 bases from V and 5 bases from J, the junction contained 8 bases not matched to a gene.

Sequencing input: peripheral blood. This TCR derives from a human donor in a cohort sampled during active COVID-19. This chain connects TRBV5-4 to TRBJ2-7; 9 positions agree with TRBD1. The CDR3 sequence is CASRSRQGVDEQYF. CDR3 in DNA: TGTGCCAGCAGGAGTAGACAGGGGGTCGACGAGCAGTACTTC.